A selection of T cell receptor beta chains follows, all from one sample in a study of regulatory T cells in long-lasting Graves disease. TCRdb reprocessed the multiplex PCR reads via MiXCR and lists one record per CDR3 protein. The table has some 280,000 distinct CDR3 sequences, 20% to 25% seen once. The sequencing here drew on peripheral blood mononuclear cells (PBMCs), taken when the disease was refractory, from a patient treated with antithyroid drugs. These receptors were collected from a female donor with Graves disease. Both conserved end residues are part of each CDR3. The D gene is left open where the match is weak. Some rows mark clone size as missing; the rest say once, few, many or name a class of expanded clone.

>many|TRBD2|TRBV12-3/TRBV12-4|TRBJ2-2
TGTGCCAGCAGTGAAACCGGGACTAGTGACACCGGGGAGCTGTTTTTT
CASSETGTSDTGELFF
>many|TRBD1|TRBV27|TRBJ1-4
TGTGCCAGCAGTTTATCGCAGCCCGGGACAGGGTTGGAAAAACTGTTTTTT
CASSLSQPGTGLEKLFF
>-|-|TRBV29-1|TRBJ2-5
TGCAGCGTTGAGCCCCAAGGGGAGACCCAGTACTTC
CSVEPQGETQYF
>few|-|TRBV6-4|TRBJ1-2
TGTGCCAGCAGCCCCGACAGAACTCTTCCCTATGGCTACACCTTC
CASSPDRTLPYGYTF
>-|-|TRBV4-3|TRBJ2-7
TGCGCCAGCAGCCACTACCGGGACGGAGCCTACGAGCAGTACTTC
CASSHYRDGAYEQYF
>-|-|TRBV6-2/TRBV6-3|TRBJ2-5
TGTGCCAGCAGTTATTCGTGGACAGAGCAAGAGACCCAGTACTTC
CASSYSWTEQETQYF
>few|-|TRBV27|TRBJ1-6
TGTGCCAGCAGTTTAGTCGGACCACATAATTCACCCCTCCACTTT
CASSLVGPHNSPLHF
>many|-|TRBV12-3/TRBV12-4|TRBJ1-2
TGTGCCAGCAGTTTAGCGCAAACTGCGGCTGGCTACACCTTC
CASSLAQTAAGYTF
>many|-|TRBV28|TRBJ1-5
TGTGCCAGCAGTTTTTTCGTTACAGGGCATCAGCCCCAGCATTTT
CASSFFVTGHQPQHF
>few|-|TRBV5-1|TRBJ2-7
TGCGCCAGCAGCTTGACTCCAGGGAGATACGAGCAGTACTTC
CASSLTPGRYEQYF
>-|-|TRBV7-2|TRBJ2-1
TGTGCCAGCAGCTCCCCCTCCTACAATGAGCAGTTCTTC
CASSSPSYNEQFF
>-|-|TRBV29-1|TRBJ2-7
TGCAGCGTTGAAGGCGCCATCGGGGATACCCCCTACGAGCAGTACTTC
CSVEGAIGDTPYEQYF
>many|TRBD1|TRBV29-1|TRBJ1-2
TGCAGCGTTGAGGCAGGGGGCTTATACTCCTATGGCTACACCTTC
CSVEAGGLYSYGYTF
>-|TRBD2|TRBV4-3|TRBJ2-1
TGCGCCAGCAGCCAAGATCTGAGGCTAGCGGGAGACAATGAGCAGTTCTTC
CASSQDLRLAGDNEQFF
>-|-|TRBV7-8|TRBJ2-7
TGTGCCAGCAGCTTAGGTCAACCGTTCGGGAACGAGCAGTACTTC
CASSLGQPFGNEQYF
>-|TRBD2|TRBV7-9|TRBJ2-2
TGTGCCAGCGTAATTCCGGGACTACAGAACACCGGGGAGCTGTTTTTT
CASVIPGLQNTGELFF
>many|-|TRBV7-8|TRBJ2-4
TGTGCCAGCAGCTCCACCCCCCGGGGATCGGTAGCCAAAAACATTCAGTACTTC
CASSSTPRGSVAKNIQYF
>-|TRBD1|TRBV2|TRBJ2-7
TGTGCCAGCAGTGAAAGGGGGGACAGGGGCTACGAGCAGTACTTC
CASSERGDRGYEQYF
>many|-|TRBV9|TRBJ2-5
TGTGCCAGCAGTGGAGTTGGGGAACGGGGTGAGACCCAGTACTTC
CASSGVGERGETQYF
>-|-|TRBV20-1|TRBJ1-5
TGCAGTGCTAGAGGGACTGAGTACAATCAGCCCCAGCATTTT
CSARGTEYNQPQHF
>-|-|TRBV7-9|TRBJ2-7
TGTGCCAGCAGCTTTACGGAATATTACGAGCAGTACTTC
CASSFTEYYEQYF
>many|TRBD2|TRBV5-1|TRBJ2-7
TGCGCCAGCAGCCCAACTAGCGGGAATACCTACGAGCAGTACTTC
CASSPTSGNTYEQYF
>many|TRBD1|TRBV3-1|TRBJ2-5
TGTGCCAGCAGCCAAATCGGACAGGGGGCGGAGACCCAGTACTTC
CASSQIGQGAETQYF
>few|-|TRBV18|TRBJ2-7
TGTGCCAGCTCACCGCCGGGACTCACCTACGAGCAGTACTTC
CASSPPGLTYEQYF
>-|TRBD2|TRBV6-2/TRBV6-3|TRBJ2-1
TGTGCCAGCAGTGAAGCGAGCCCAACCCGAAGGTGGACTAGCGTGCACAATGAGCAGTTCTTC
CASSEASPTRRWTSVHNEQFF